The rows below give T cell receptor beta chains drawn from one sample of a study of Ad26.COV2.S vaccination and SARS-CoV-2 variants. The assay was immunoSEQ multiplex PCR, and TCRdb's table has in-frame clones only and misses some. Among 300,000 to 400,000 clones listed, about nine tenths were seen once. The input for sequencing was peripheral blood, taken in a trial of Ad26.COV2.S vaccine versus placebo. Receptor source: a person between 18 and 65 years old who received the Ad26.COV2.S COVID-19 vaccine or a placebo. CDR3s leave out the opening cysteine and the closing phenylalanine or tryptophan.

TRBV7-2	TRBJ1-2	ASSQNRAGGYT
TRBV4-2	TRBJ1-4	ASSQDLASTTNEKLF
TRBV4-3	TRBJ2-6	ASSQEGSGANVLT
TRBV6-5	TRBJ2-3	ASEGSGDTQY
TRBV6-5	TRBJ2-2	ASSYGWGNTGELF
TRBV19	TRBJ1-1	ASSMEFRGNTEAF
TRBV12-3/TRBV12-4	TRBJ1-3	ASRGYSGNTIY
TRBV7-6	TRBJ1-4	ASSLLSPGEKLF
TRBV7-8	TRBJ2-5	ASSTGVETQY
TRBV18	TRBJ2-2	ASSPTRTSRTGELF
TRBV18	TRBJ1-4	ASSSGATNEKLF
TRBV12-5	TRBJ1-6	ASGLARGGSPLH
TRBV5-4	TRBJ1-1	ASSLPLGGVTEAF
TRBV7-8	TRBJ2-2	ASSLVSGGLTGELF
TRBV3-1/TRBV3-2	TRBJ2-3	ASKPRGESTDTQY
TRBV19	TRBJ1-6	ASRALKGISPLH
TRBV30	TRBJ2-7	AWSVPGVGYEQY
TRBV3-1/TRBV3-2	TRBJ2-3	ASSYSSPGVGDVTDTQY
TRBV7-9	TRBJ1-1	ASSLDWGTEAF
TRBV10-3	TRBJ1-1	AISGDRATEAF
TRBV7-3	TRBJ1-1	ASSRTGGEAF
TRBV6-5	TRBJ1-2	ASSLGANYGYT
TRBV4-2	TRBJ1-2	ASSQDDGYT
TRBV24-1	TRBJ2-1	ATSGRNNEQF
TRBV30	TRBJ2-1	AWSVVDEQF
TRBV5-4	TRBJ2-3	ASSPGGGGLSTDTQY
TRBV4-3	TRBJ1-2	ASSQVDRGQGYT
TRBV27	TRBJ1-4	ASSLTPGAQDEKLF
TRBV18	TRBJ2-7	ASSPQGNEQY
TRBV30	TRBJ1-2	AWRTGGNYGYT
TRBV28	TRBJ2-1	ASSWSGGYNEQF
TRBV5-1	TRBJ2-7	ASSFGQIITYEQY
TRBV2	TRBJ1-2	ASSLQENYGYT
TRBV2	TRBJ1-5	ASRDQPPNQPQH
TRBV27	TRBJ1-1	ASSLSSRGWGNTEAF
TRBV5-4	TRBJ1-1	ASVPGQGNTEAF
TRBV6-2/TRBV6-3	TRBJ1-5	ASSWGAGVGNQPQH
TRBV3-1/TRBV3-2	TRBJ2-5	ASITPFSLY
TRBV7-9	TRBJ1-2	ASSFGNGGYGYT
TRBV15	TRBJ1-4	ATSSLRGGLEKLF
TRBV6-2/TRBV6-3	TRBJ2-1	ASSLGGRDEQF
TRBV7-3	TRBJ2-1	ASSFSGGSSYNEQF
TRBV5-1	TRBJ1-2	ASSLGEDRGLTYGYT